This T cell receptor beta chain originates from a study of T cell changes during pregnancy in multiple sclerosis. V gave up 10 bases and J gave up 4 bases; unmatched junction bases: 10. CDR1 is SNHLY, CDR2 FYNNEI, per germline. The CDR3 has 15 amino acids. The repertoire was sequenced with immunoSEQ multiplex PCR; TCRdb's copy has only in-frame clones and lacks some. The sample contains more than 55,000 clones, less than 95% of which appear only once. V and J are TRBV2 and TRBJ2-7, with 13 bases aligning to TRBD2. The sample consisted of peripheral blood, taken in the first trimester of pregnancy. The sequence was collected from a female donor in good health, enrolled as a control in a pregnancy study. The CDR3 loop reads CAINLPGLAGYEQYF. CDR3 in DNA: TGTGCCATCAATCTCCCGGGACTAGCGGGGTACGAGCAGTACTTC.